This T cell receptor (beta chain) was documented in a study of cytomegalovirus exposure and HLA in healthy donors. About the research overall: As released early, the data held 70 million to 95 million unique TCRs from HLA-typed donors. Broader study findings: As a later analysis showed, a missense DCLRE1C variant was linked to trimming of TCR beta V- and J-genes. In a later analysis, parvovirus B19, influenza, CMV and Epstein-Barr virus appeared linked to several top co-occurrence clusters.

The PCR employed 60 Vbeta primers together with 13 Jbeta primers. Source study methods: The count from a later analysis was 79 million or so unique TCR beta chains, roughly 11 million of them shared. The protocol was immunoSEQ multiplex PCR, while the TCRdb copy is restricted to in-frame clones and leaves out a portion. Clone size and the V and J calls come from that table; the DNA yielded D and trimming. The table has 150,000 to 170,000 clones, around 75% seen once. A remark on this clone: Antigen specificity is unknown.

The CDR3 consists of 16 residues. The germline V gene has CDR1 WSHSY and CDR2 SAAADI. The sample comprised PBMCs. The chain joins TRBV10-2 to TRBJ2-5; 9 nucleotides match TRBD1. With the DNA end fitting TRBJ2-7 better, the J assignment may be wrong. The receptor was isolated from a man younger than 35 in good health and CMV-seronegative. This chain's CDR3 is CASMGDRAPRAYEQYF. CDR3 nucleotide sequence: TGCGCCAGCATGGGGGACAGGGCACCCCGGGCCTACGAGCAGTACTTC.